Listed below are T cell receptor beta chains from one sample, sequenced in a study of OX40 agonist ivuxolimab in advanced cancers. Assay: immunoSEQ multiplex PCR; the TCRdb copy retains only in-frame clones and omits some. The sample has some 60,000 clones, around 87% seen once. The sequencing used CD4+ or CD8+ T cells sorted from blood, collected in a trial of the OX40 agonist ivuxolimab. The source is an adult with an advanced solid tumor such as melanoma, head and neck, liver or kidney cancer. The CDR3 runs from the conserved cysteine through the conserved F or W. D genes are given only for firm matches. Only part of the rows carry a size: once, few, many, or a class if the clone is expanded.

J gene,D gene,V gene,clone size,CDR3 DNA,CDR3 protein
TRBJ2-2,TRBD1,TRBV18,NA,TGTGCCAGCTCGGGCACGGGACAGGGAGGCACCGGGGAGCTGTTTTTT,CASSGTGQGGTGELFF
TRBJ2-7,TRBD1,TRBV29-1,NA,TGCAGCGTTGCTGGACAGGGGAGCTCCTACGAGCAGTACTTC,CSVAGQGSSYEQYF
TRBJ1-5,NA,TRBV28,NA,TGTGCCAGCAGTTTATGGAGCACCGGGGTTGGTAGCAATCAGCCCCAGCATTTT,CASSLWSTGVGSNQPQHF
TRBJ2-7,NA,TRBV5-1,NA,TGCGCCAGCAGCTTGGCCGTAGCGGCAAGCTCCTACGAGCAGTACTTC,CASSLAVAASSYEQYF
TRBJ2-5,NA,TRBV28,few,TGTGCCAGCAGTTTTCGGGCAGCCAGGTACTTC,CASSFRAARYF
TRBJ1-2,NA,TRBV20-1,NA,TGCAGTGCCACCGATAACTATGGCTACACCTTC,CSATDNYGYTF
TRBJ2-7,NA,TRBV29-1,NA,TGCAGCGTCGCTATTAAACGCTACGAGCAGTACTTC,CSVAIKRYEQYF
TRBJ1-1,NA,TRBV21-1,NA,TGTGCCAGCGCCAGGTCGGCGACTGAAGCTTTCTTT,CASARSATEAFF
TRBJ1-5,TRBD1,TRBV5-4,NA,TGTGCCAGCAGCCTCGGACAGGGGGCCAATCAGCCCCAGCATTTT,CASSLGQGANQPQHF
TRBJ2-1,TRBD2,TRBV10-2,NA,TGCGCCAGCAGACTAGCGGGAGCCAACAATGAGCAGTTCTTC,CASRLAGANNEQFF
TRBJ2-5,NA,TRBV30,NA,TGTGCCTGGAGTGTGGTAGGGGGTTTCCAAGAGACCCAGTACTTC,CAWSVVGGFQETQYF
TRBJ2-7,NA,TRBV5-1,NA,TGCGCCAGCAGCTTGGTCCGGACAGTGTCCTACGAGCAGTACTTC,CASSLVRTVSYEQYF
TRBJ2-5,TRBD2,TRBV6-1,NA,TGTGCCAGCCTCACGGGGGGAACTAGTGAGACCCAGTACTTC,CASLTGGTSETQYF
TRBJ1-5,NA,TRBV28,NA,TGTGCCAGCAGTTTACGGCCAGTCTATCAGCCCCAGCATTTT,CASSLRPVYQPQHF
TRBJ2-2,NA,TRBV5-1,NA,TGCGCCAGCAGCTCACAGGGTTATCCGAACACCGGGGAGCTGTTTTTT,CASSSQGYPNTGELFF
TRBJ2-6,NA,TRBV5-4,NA,TGTGCCAGCAGCTCGGGATCGTCAGGGTCTGGGGCCAACGTCCTGACTTTC,CASSSGSSGSGANVLTF
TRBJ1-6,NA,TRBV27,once,TGTGCCAGCAACTCTTGGGGGACTAATTCACCCCTCCACTTT,CASNSWGTNSPLHF
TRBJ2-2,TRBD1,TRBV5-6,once,TGTGCCAGCAGCTTCGACAGGGAGAATTTCGGGGAGCTGTTTTTT,CASSFDRENFGELFF
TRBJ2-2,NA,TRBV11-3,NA,TGTGCCAGCAGCTTGGCTTCCAGGGCGCGCACCGGGGAGCTGTTTTTT,CASSLASRARTGELFF
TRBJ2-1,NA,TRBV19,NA,TGTGCCAGTAGTATAGAAACAGGGGGGGTCGATGAGCAGTTCTTC,CASSIETGGVDEQFF
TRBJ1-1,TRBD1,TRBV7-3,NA,TGTGCCAGCAGCTCGGGACAGGGAACCACTGAAGCTTTCTTT,CASSSGQGTTEAFF
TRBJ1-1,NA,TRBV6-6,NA,TGTGCCAGCAGTCCACAGGGATCGAACACTGAAGCTTTCTTT,CASSPQGSNTEAFF
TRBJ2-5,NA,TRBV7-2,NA,TGTGCCAGCAGCTTAGTATGGGGTATCGAGGAGACCCAGTACTTC,CASSLVWGIEETQYF
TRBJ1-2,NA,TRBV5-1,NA,TGCGCCAGCAGCCCCGATACACCGGGTAGGGGCTATGGCTACACCTTC,CASSPDTPGRGYGYTF
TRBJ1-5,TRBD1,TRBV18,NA,TGTGCCAGCTCACCCGGGACAGGGGTAAATCAGCCCCAGCATTTT,CASSPGTGVNQPQHF
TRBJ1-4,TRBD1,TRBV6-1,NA,TGTGCCAGCAGTTCTGGGACAGCAACTAATGAAAAACTGTTTTTT,CASSSGTATNEKLFF
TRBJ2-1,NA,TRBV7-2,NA,TGTGCCAGCAGCCTACAGGGCGACAATGAGCAGTTCTTC,CASSLQGDNEQFF
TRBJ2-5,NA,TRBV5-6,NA,TGTGCCAGCAGCTTCCGAGAGACCCAGTACTTC,CASSFRETQYF
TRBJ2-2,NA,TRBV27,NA,TGTGCCAGCAGCTCCCCCGGGAGCCGACCGAACACCGGGGAGCTGTTTTTT,CASSSPGSRPNTGELFF
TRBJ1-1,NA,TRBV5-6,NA,TGTGCCAGCAGCTTGGTCGGGGTGAACACTGAAGCTTTCTTT,CASSLVGVNTEAFF
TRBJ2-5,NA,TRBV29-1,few,TGCAGCGTTAAAAACTTGGTTGCGGAGACCCAGTACTTC,CSVKNLVAETQYF
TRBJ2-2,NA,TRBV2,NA,TGTGCCAGCAGTGAAGAAAGTCAGGGGAACACCGGGGAGCTGTTTTTT,CASSEESQGNTGELFF
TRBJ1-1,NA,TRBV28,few,TGTGCCAGCAGTTTACGGGGGCTGCAAGGGATGAATGCTTTCTTT,CASSLRGLQGMNAFF
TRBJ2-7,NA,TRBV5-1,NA,TGCGCCAGCAGCTTGGGCCAGGGGAACGAGCAGTACTTC,CASSLGQGNEQYF
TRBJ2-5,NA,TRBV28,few,TGTGCCAGCAGTTTCATAGGTGGAGAGACCCAGTACTTC,CASSFIGGETQYF
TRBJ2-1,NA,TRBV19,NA,TGTGCCAGTAGTGAGACGGTGACCTACAATGAGCAGTTCTTC,CASSETVTYNEQFF
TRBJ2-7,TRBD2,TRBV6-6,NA,TGTGCCAGCAGTTACTCGGGGGCTAGCGGGAGCCACGAGCAGTACTTC,CASSYSGASGSHEQYF
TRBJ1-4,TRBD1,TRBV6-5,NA,TGTGCCAGCAGTTATTTATCCGCGGGACAGGGTGAAAAACTGTTTTTT,CASSYLSAGQGEKLFF
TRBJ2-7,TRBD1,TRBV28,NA,TGTGCCAGCATCCCCGCCCCCGGGACAGGGGGATCCTACGAGCAGTACTTC,CASIPAPGTGGSYEQYF
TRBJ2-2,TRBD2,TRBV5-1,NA,TGCGCCAGCAGCCCGGGACTAGCGGGAGTTACCGGGGAGCTGTTTTTT,CASSPGLAGVTGELFF
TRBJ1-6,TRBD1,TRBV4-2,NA,TGTGCCAGCCGGGGACAGGTCGGGTCACCCCTCCACTTT,CASRGQVGSPLHF
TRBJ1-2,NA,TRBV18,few,TGTGCCAGCTCAAGGGAATCTAACTATGGCTACACCTTC,CASSRESNYGYTF
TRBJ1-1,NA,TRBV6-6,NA,TGTGCCAGCAGGCGGAACCAAGCATCGAACACTGAAGCTTTCTTT,CASRRNQASNTEAFF
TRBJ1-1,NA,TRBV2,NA,TGTGCCAGCAGCAACAGAAGGAACACTGAAGCTTTCTTT,CASSNRRNTEAFF
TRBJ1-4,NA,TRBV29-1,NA,TGCAGCGTTGAAAGGTTTGAAAAACTGTTTTTT,CSVERFEKLFF